This T cell receptor (beta chain) is drawn from a study of cytomegalovirus exposure and HLA in healthy donors. Whole-study results and caveats: It was confirmed in vitro that a few of the CMV-associated chains were specific for CMV antigens. Researchers reported in a later analysis that a missense DCLRE1C variant was tied to TCR beta V- and J-gene trimming. An observed cluster of highly shared sequence variants was recorded as a likely sequencing artifact.

The CDR3 length is 15 residues. V was pared by 4 bases and J by 5 bases, with 12 bases of the junction left unmatched. In germline, CDR1 is SGDLS, CDR2 YYNGEE. Notes on this clone: Antigen specificity is unknown.

60 Vbeta and 13 Jbeta primers were used in PCR. Clones were sequenced by immunoSEQ multiplex PCR, and TCRdb holds only the in-frame ones, with some missing. The profile shows about 200,000 clones, over 75% of them singletons. What was sequenced was PBMCs. This rearrangement joins TRBV9 to TRBJ2-7, with TRBD2 matching 7 bases. The receptor was derived from a male donor in good health and CMV-seronegative. The CDR3 DNA follows: TGTGCCAGCAGCACTAGGACCACTAGCGTCCACGAGCAGTACTTC. Translated: CASSTRTTSVHEQYF.